This record covers a single TCR beta chain. Its target is unknown. This CDR3 spans 14 amino acids. The germline V and J ends were trimmed by 2 bases and 1 base, with 6 bases remaining between them. Germline assignment: CDR1 SEHNR and CDR2 FQNEAQ (reference sequence). Time point specified: baseline, week 1 (first vaccination visit). Documented treatment: pre-vaccination baseline after standard-of-care therapy. There were new WHO grade 3 or 4 astrocytomas in the donors, and these were IDH1-mutant and ATRX-lost. This record belongs to a study of a mutant IDH1 vaccine in newly diagnosed glioma. Across the study: Treated patients showed a male proportion of roughly 62%, a female proportion of around 40%, and a mean age of approximately 40 years. Earlier treatment was radiotherapy, temozolomide, or both, with most getting both. Study results and limitations: Immune responses induced by vaccination arose in about 93% of the patients.

Sequencing was performed with immunoSEQ multiplex PCR; in TCRdb, only in-frame clones are kept and a portion is missing. The sample yields around 89,000 clones, about four fifths seen once. The sequencing here drew on PBMCs, taken from a glioma patient treated with radiotherapy, temozolomide or both. The receptor was derived from a woman in her 50s with glioma. The genes are TRBV7-9 and TRBJ1-3; unclear D gene. In DNA form, the CDR3 reads TGTGCCAGCAGCTTATCAATATCTGGAAACACCATATATTTT. This gives the protein CASSLSISGNTIYF.